This T cell receptor beta chain was sequenced for a study of OX40 agonist ivuxolimab in advanced cancers. Whole-study results and caveats: Partial responders at 0.1-3.0 mg/kg showed near-lowest clonal expansion.

Turning to this clone: Its matching antigen is unknown.

The method was immunoSEQ multiplex PCR; TCRdb's version includes in-frame clones alone and lacks a portion of them. This table has about 69,000 clones, more than 75% appearing once. The CDR3 totals 17 residues. The ends lost 2 bases at V and 5 bases at J; junction bases unmatched: 8. Germline V lookup: CDR1 MGHRA, CDR2 YSYEKL. The sample here was CD4+ or CD8+ T cells sorted from blood, taken in a trial of the OX40 agonist ivuxolimab. The TCR sequence derives from an adult with an advanced solid tumor such as melanoma, head and neck, liver or kidney cancer. The rearrangement joins TRBV4-1 to TRBJ2-2; 10 bases map to TRBD1. The chain's CDR3 is CASSQTGQGRGTGELFF. The DNA for the CDR3 is TGCGCCAGCAGCCAAACGGGACAGGGGAGGGGAACCGGGGAGCTGTTTTTT.